This TCR beta chain was identified in a study of T cell clonotyping in hematopoietic cell transplantation. V was trimmed by 4 bases and J by 0 bases, leaving 12 bases between them. Germline CDR1 and CDR2: MNHEY and SVGAGI. CDR3 length equals 15 residues. TCRdb's copy holds only in-frame clones and misses some; the assay was immunoSEQ multiplex PCR. The sample yields about 14,000 clones, approximately 95% seen once. Details on this clone: Its specificity is unknown.

Blood collection times were about day -28 and days 30, 100, 180 posttransplant. Regarding the study as a whole: No sorting was done, leaving CD4 and CD8 contributions mixed. Pathologically expanded recipient clonotypes increased progressively from day 30 to day 180 as diversity fell.

The material was PBMCs, obtained 30 days after allogeneic stem cell transplant. The chain recombines TRBV6-5 with TRBJ1-2; D is unclear. The clonotype comes from a male patient in his sixties who had an allogeneic stem cell transplant from an unrelated donor, so the T cells may come from the graft donor. Some clones in this sample may be carry-over from other donors' samples. The CDR3 DNA follows: TGTGCCAGCAGTTCTCTCACAGCAGCTAACTATGGCTACACCTTC. Translated: CASSSLTAANYGYTF.